These 10 T cell receptor beta chains were sequenced from one sample in a study of T cells in localized non-small cell lung cancer. Sequenced by immunoSEQ multiplex PCR; TCRdb stores in-frame clones only, minus some. The sample lists roughly 40,000 clones; about 86% were seen once. The sample consisted of peripheral blood mononuclear cells, taken before any cancer treatment. The receptors here all came from a male donor at least 60 years old with stage II lung adenocarcinoma.

The genes are TRBV10-3 and TRBJ2-1; 9 bases are shared with TRBD1. Trimming at V came to 4 bases and at J to 5 bases, leaving 0 bases not matched to a gene. The CDR3 is 13 residues long. The germline V gene encodes CDR1 ENHRY and CDR2 SYGVKD. This chain's CDR3 is CAISGTGDNEQFF. In DNA form, the CDR3 reads TGTGCCATCAGTGGGACAGGGGACAATGAGCAGTTCTTC.

This rearrangement joins TRBV18 to TRBJ2-7; maybe TRBD2 (5 bases). This CDR3 contains 14 residues. Germline V gives CDR1 KGHSH, CDR2 LQKENI. Trimming pared 5 bases from V and 7 bases from J, leaving 18 bases between. This CDR3 reads CASSWTSEGQEQYF. The CDR3, as DNA: TGTGCCAGCTCATGGACTTCGGAAGGTCAAGAGCAGTACTTC.

The J gene is TRBJ2-7, the V gene TRBV6-1, with 13 bases aligning to TRBD2. The CDR3 has 14 residues. J gave up 9 bases and V 1 base, and 3 bases lay outside the gene matches. CDR1 is MNHNS and CDR2 is SASEGT in the germline V gene. CDR3 residues: CASSEGTSGSLQYF. CDR3 sequence (DNA): TGTGCCAGCAGTGAAGGGACTAGCGGGAGCCTGCAGTACTTC.

V gene TRBV2 combines with J gene TRBJ1-4, with D possibly matching TRBD1 (5 bases). Deletions cut 7 bases from V and 8 bases from J, with 14 bases between. CDR1 and CDR2 (germline): SNHLY, FYNNEI. The CDR3 is made up of 13 amino acids. The CDR3 bases are TGTGCCAGCATTTTCAGGGTGAGGGAAAAACTGTTTTTT. Its translation: CASIFRVREKLFF.

CDR3 sequence reads: CASGPPDFRGYTF. CDR3 DNA sequence: TGCGCCAGCGGACCCCCGGACTTTAGGGGCTACACCTTC. The chain joins TRBV5-1 to TRBJ1-2, with D hard to call. CDR1 is SGHRS, CDR2 YFSETQ, per germline. V was pared by 7 bases and J by 8 bases, with 18 bases between. The CDR3 has 13 residues.

The CDR3 region has the DNA TGCGCCAGCAGCGCACGGCCGATTTTCTCTGGAAACACCATATATTTT. This codes for CASSARPIFSGNTIYF. This chain uses TRBV5-1 with TRBJ1-3; no definite D call. The germline V gene has CDR1 SGHRS and CDR2 YFSETQ. CDR3 length: 16 residues. V shed 4 bases and J shed 0 bases, with 14 bases lying between them.

The chain joins TRBV7-9 to TRBJ2-3; 10 positions match TRBD2. J was trimmed by 5 bases and V by 5 bases; bases with no gene match: 16. The germline V gene encodes CDR1 SEHNR and CDR2 FQNEAQ (reference sequence). This CDR3 is built from 18 residues. CDR3 loop: CASSIRPGAGGQGDTQYF. CDR3 coding DNA: TGTGCCAGCAGCATACGACCTGGAGCGGGAGGGCAGGGAGATACGCAGTATTTT.

The count of this clone is one. At one of its ends the junction is not consistent with the germline gene, which may arise from a read error. The rearrangement links TRBV12-5 to TRBJ2-3; D is unclear. CDR3 length equals 8 residues. Germline CDR1 LGHNT, CDR2 FRNRAP. CDR3 sequence reads: CASGPTVF. The CDR3 bases are TGTGCTAGTGGCCCGACGGTATTT.

The chain combines TRBV25-1 with TRBJ2-3; the D is unclear. The germline V and J ends were trimmed by 5 bases and 2 bases, with 8 bases remaining between them. CDR1 is MGHDK and CDR2 is SYGVNS in the germline V gene. This CDR3 spans 13 amino acids. CDR3 sequence reads: CASSSDFTDTQYF. CDR3 sequence (DNA): TGTGCCAGCAGTAGCGATTTCACAGATACGCAGTATTTT.

Written as DNA, the CDR3 is TGTGCCAGCACCTTGACAGGGGATGATTCACCCCTCCACTTT. The encoded protein is CASTLTGDDSPLHF. The chain combines TRBV6-5 with TRBJ1-6; 8 bases agree with TRBD1. Trimming took 7 bases from V and 8 from J; bases not matched to a gene: 7. Germline V lookup: CDR1 MNHEY, CDR2 SVGAGI. CDR3 length equals 14 residues.